This T cell receptor beta chain originates from a study of blood T cell repertoires in COVID-19. Generated by immunoSEQ multiplex PCR, the TCRdb table keeps only in-frame clones and is missing some. The data contain about 160,000 clones, 86% of them singletons. The CDR3 runs to 14 residues. The germline V gene encodes CDR1 SQVTM and CDR2 ANQGSEA. V lost 4 bases to trimming and J lost 7 bases, with 17 bases between them. This clone turned up a few times. This TCR was recovered from a woman in her 70s with acute or convalescent COVID-19. The sample taken for sequencing was peripheral blood. The chain carries TRBV29-1 and TRBJ2-1, with a weak D call TRBD2 (6 bases). In DNA form, the CDR3 reads TGCAGCGTTGTAGCCGGGAAGACTAGAAATGAGCAGTTCTTC. Residues: CSVVAGKTRNEQFF.